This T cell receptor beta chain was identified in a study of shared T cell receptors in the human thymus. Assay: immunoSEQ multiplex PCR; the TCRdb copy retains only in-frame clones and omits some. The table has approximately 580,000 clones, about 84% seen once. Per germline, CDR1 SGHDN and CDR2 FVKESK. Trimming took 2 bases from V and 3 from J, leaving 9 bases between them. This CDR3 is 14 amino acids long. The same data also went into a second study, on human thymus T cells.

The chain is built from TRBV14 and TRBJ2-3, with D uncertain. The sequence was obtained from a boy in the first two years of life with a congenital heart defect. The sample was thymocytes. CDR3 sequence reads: CASSQPTPTDTQYF. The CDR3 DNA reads TGTGCCAGCAGCCAACCGACTCCAACAGATACGCAGTATTTT.